These T cell receptor beta chains were read from a single sample in a study of CD8+ T cells in alopecia areata. Clones were read by immunoSEQ multiplex PCR, and TCRdb kept only the in-frame ones, dropping some. The sample has roughly 180,000 clones, approximately 53% seen once. Source: CD8+ T cells sorted from blood, taken at week 24, from a patient treated with tofacitinib. These receptors all come from a human donor with alopecia areata. The CDR3 runs from the conserved cysteine through the conserved F or W. The D gene is left open where the match is weak. The listing skips clone size in some rows; elsewhere it reads once, few, many or a size class.

.	.	TRBV29-1	TRBJ2-2	CSGLGGTGELFF	TGCAGCGGCCTAGGGGGGACCGGGGAGCTGTTTTTT
.	.	TRBV6-5	TRBJ2-7	CASSYRGGSYEQYF	TGTGCCAGCAGTTACAGGGGGGGCTCCTACGAGCAGTACTTC
few	.	TRBV7-9	TRBJ2-2	CASSKGLSTGELFF	TGTGCCAGCAGCAAGGGACTGAGCACCGGGGAGCTGTTTTTT
once	.	TRBV15	TRBJ2-3	CATSSRTTKMDTQYF	TGTGCCACCAGCAGCCGGACTACAAAGATGGATACGCAGTATTTT
few	TRBD1	TRBV7-9	TRBJ2-1	CASSYGTGELSEQFF	TGTGCCAGCAGCTACGGGACAGGGGAACTGAGTGAGCAGTTCTTC
.	.	TRBV5-6	TRBJ2-7	CASSFGPMTDSYEQYF	TGTGCCAGCAGCTTTGGTCCGATGACGGATTCCTACGAGCAGTACTTC
.	TRBD2	TRBV5-6	TRBJ2-1	CASSLGLAGVPSSYNEQFF	TGTGCCAGCAGCTTGGGACTAGCGGGGGTCCCGAGCTCCTACAATGAGCAGTTCTTC
few	.	TRBV5-1	TRBJ2-1	CASSLLQGWVEYNEQFF	TGCGCCAGCAGCTTGTTACAGGGTTGGGTTGAATACAATGAGCAGTTCTTC
few	.	TRBV5-4	TRBJ2-7	CASSLRGTYEQYF	TGTGCCAGCAGCTTGCGGGGGACCTACGAGCAGTACTTC
few	.	TRBV10-3	TRBJ2-7	CAITVASNSYEQYF	TGTGCCATCACCGTGGCCAGCAACTCCTACGAGCAGTACTTC
.	TRBD1	TRBV5-1	TRBJ1-1	CASSAGQLTEAFF	TGCGCCAGCAGCGCGGGACAGTTGACTGAAGCTTTCTTT